Shown below are 10 T cell receptor beta chains from a single sample sequenced in a study of memory CD8 T cells in hepatitis C reinfection. Indicated time point: late/post reinfection, 12 to 24 weeks after detection. TCR sequencing was done directly ex vivo on sorted cells, without expansion in vitro. The repertoire was sequenced with immunoSEQ multiplex PCR; TCRdb's copy has only in-frame clones and lacks some. This table holds approximately 49,000 clones, about 88% found once. The source material was naive CD8+ T cells sorted from blood. All receptors come from a man between 18 and 29 years old with hepatitis C virus infection.

A single count supports this clone. This CDR3 reads CASNDLGRDRVKVYAEAFF. CDR3 nucleotides: TGTGCCAGTAATGACCTGGGGCGGGACAGGGTTAAGGTCTACGCTGAAGCTTTCTTT. The rearrangement joins TRBV19 to TRBJ1-1, with TRBD1 matching over 9 bases. CDR3 size: 19 residues. Germline V gene sequence: CDR1 LNHDA, CDR2 SQIVND (reference sequence). Trimming cost V 7 bases and J 6 bases; bases outside gene matches: 24. The full variable domain, in which reference TRBV19 and TRBJ1-1 provide the parts outside the CDR3, is DGGITQSPKYLFRKEGQNVTLSCEQNLNHDAMYWYRQDPGQGLRLIYYSQIVNDFQKGDIAEGYSVSREKKESFPLTVTSAQKNPTAFYLCASNDLGRDRVKVYAEAFFGQGTRLTVV.

The chain joins TRBV27 to TRBJ2-1, with 8 bases that match TRBD2. V shed 5 bases and J 8 bases; nucleotides not matched to a gene: 8. The CDR3 runs to 14 residues. The germline gives CDR1 MNHEY, CDR2 SMNVEV (reference sequence). CDR3 loop: CASSPRISGDEQFF. Here the CDR3 DNA reads TGTGCCAGCAGTCCCCGAATTAGCGGGGATGAGCAGTTCTTC.

J is TRBJ2-7 and V is TRBV5-3; 9 nucleotides agree with TRBD1. Being an ORF, TRBV5-3 has a function that is uncertain. J gave up 7 bases and V 0 bases, and 5 bases lay outside the gene matches. The CDR3 length is 14 residues. The CDR3 region is CARSLETGGWEQYF. CDR3 nucleotide sequence: TGTGCCAGAAGCTTGGAGACAGGGGGTTGGGAGCAGTACTTC.

The J gene is TRBJ1-1, the V gene TRBV14; D may be TRBD1 (5 bases). The germline V gene has CDR1 SGHDN and CDR2 FVKESK. The CDR3 spans 13 residues. The V and J ends lost 7 bases and 7 bases respectively, with 16 bases between them. Here the CDR3 reads CASTLAGLDEAFF. As DNA, the CDR3 is TGTGCCAGCACCTTGGCGGGGCTGGATGAAGCTTTCTTT.

This chain joins TRBV28 and TRBJ2-3, with TRBD2 matching 14 bases. V gave up 5 bases and J gave up 5 bases; unmatched junction bases: 3. The CDR3 loop spans 15 amino acids. The germline gives CDR1 MDHEN, CDR2 SYDVKM. The CDR3 loop is CASSPGLAGGDTQYF. The CDR3 DNA is TGTGCCAGCAGTCCCGGACTAGCGGGAGGAGATACGCAGTATTTT.

This chain connects TRBV5-6 to TRBJ2-3; D unclear. V was shortened by 4 bases and J by 1 base, with 7 bases between the two germline ends. The CDR3 totals 13 residues. Germline CDR1 is SGHDT and CDR2 is YYEEEE. CDR3 sequence reads: CASSPGGTDTQYF. CDR3 sequence (DNA): TGTGCCAGCAGCCCGGGTGGCACAGATACGCAGTATTTT. Drawing the rest from reference TRBV5-6 and TRBJ2-3, the complete variable domain is DAGVTQSPTHLIKTRGQQVTLRCSPKSGHDTVSWYQQALGQGPQFIFQYYEEEERQRGNFPDRFSGHQFPNYSSELNVNALLLGDSALYLCASSPGGTDTQYFGPGTRLTVL.

The chain couples TRBV27 to TRBJ2-1; D is perhaps TRBD2 (5 bases). Germline CDR1 MNHEY, CDR2 SMNVEV (reference sequence). Trimming stripped 9 bases from V and 3 bases from J, with 9 bases between. The CDR3 covers 12 residues. For the CDR3, the DNA is TGTGCCAGTCGAGGGTTCTACAATGAGCAGTTCTTC. It is translated as CASRGFYNEQFF.

The chain is built from TRBV29-1 and TRBJ2-2; tentatively, D is TRBD2 (5 bases). Trimming removed 5 bases at V and 6 bases at J, with 16 bases between. Germline V gene sequence: CDR1 SQVTM, CDR2 ANQGSEA. The CDR3 is made up of 14 amino acids. The CDR3 reads CSVRAGSGSGELFF. CDR3 bases: TGCAGCGTTCGAGCCGGGTCGGGGTCCGGGGAGCTGTTTTTT.

J is TRBJ2-7 and V is TRBV7-8, with TRBD2 as a possible D gene (6 bases). The CDR3 length is 14 residues. The V gene's germline CDR1 is SGHVS and CDR2 FQNEAQ. V shed 2 bases and J shed 2 bases, with 10 bases lying between them. CDR3 DNA: TGTGCCAGCAGCTTATTGGAGGGGACCTACGAGCAGTACTTC. Protein sequence: CASSLLEGTYEQYF. Complete variable domain (other parts from reference TRBV7-8 and TRBJ2-7): GAGVSQSPRYKVAKRGQDVALRCDPISGHVSLFWYQQALGQGPEFLTYFQNEAQLDKSGLPSDRFFAERPEGSVSTLKIQRTQQEDSAVYLCASSLLEGTYEQYFGPGTRLTVT.

This clone appeared a few times. CDR3 sequence (DNA): TGTGCCAGCAGCGGGGTAGCGGGAATGGGTTACGAGCAGTACTTC. Its protein product is CASSGVAGMGYEQYF. This chain joins TRBV5-6 and TRBJ2-7; 8 nucleotides agree with TRBD2. Trimming at V came to 4 bases and at J to 4 bases, leaving 10 bases not matched to a gene. CDR3 size: 15 residues. The germline gives CDR1 SGHDT, CDR2 YYEEEE.